Shown below are 7 T cell receptor beta chains from a single sample sequenced in a study of T cell responses to AZD1222 COVID-19 vaccine. Libraries were prepared by immunoSEQ multiplex PCR; TCRdb keeps only in-frame clonotypes and omits some of them. Of tens of thousands of clones listed, approximately 90% are singletons. Sequenced here: peripheral blood, sampled 28 days after the second AZD1222 dose. These receptors came from an adult who received the AZD1222 COVID-19 vaccine.

The chain uses TRBV18 and TRBJ2-6; 12 bases agree with TRBD2. Germline trimming cut 1 base from V and 2 bases from J; bases unmatched to any gene: 3. Germline V gene data show CDR1 as KGHSH and CDR2 as LQKENI. The CDR3 extends over 18 amino acids. DNA for the CDR3: TGTGCCAGCTCACCACTACTAGCGGGGGGTACTGGGGCCAACGTCCTGACTTTC. It specifies CASSPLLAGGTGANVLTF.

The chain uses TRBV30 and TRBJ1-1; D not resolved. V lost 0 bases and J 3 bases, leaving 8 bases between the germline ends. Germline CDR1 GTSNPN, CDR2 SVGIG (reference sequence). There are 13 residues in the CDR3. The CDR3 region has the DNA TGTGCCTGGAGTGTACGGGAGGACACTGAAGCTTTCTTT. It codes for CAWSVREDTEAFF.

This clone has a count of ten or more. The rearrangement links TRBV15 to TRBJ1-5; D remains ambiguous. The CDR3 is 12 amino acids. Looked up from germline, CDR1 is LNHNV and CDR2 is YYDKDF (reference sequence). V lost 0 bases and J 3 bases, leaving 0 bases between the germline ends. CDR3 loop: CATSRDNQPQHF. The CDR3 DNA follows: TGTGCCACCAGCAGAGACAATCAGCCCCAGCATTTT.

The chain uses TRBV7-9 and TRBJ1-2; D gene unclear. Trimming took off 2 bases at V and 2 bases at J, with 9 bases between the two ends. This CDR3 has 14 residues. Germline CDR1 SEHNR, CDR2 FQNEAQ (reference sequence). The DNA of the CDR3 is TGTGCCAGCAGCTTACCCGGCAACAACTATGGCTACACCTTC. This encodes CASSLPGNNYGYTF. Based on the CDR3 plus reference TRBV7-9 and TRBJ1-2, the full variable domain is DTGVSQNPRHKITKRGQNVTFRCDPISEHNRLYWYRQTLGQGPEFLTYFQNEAQLEKSRLLSDRFSAERPKGSFSTLEIQRTEQGDSAMYLCASSLPGNNYGYTFGSGTRLTVV.

The chain combines TRBV5-8 with TRBJ2-1; 9 bases match TRBD2. Trimming cost V 0 bases and J 4 bases; bases outside gene matches: 5. CDR3 length: 16 residues. CDR1 and CDR2 from the germline V gene are SGHTS and YDEGEE. The CDR3: CASSLVLAGWYNEQFF. CDR3 bases: TGTGCCAGCAGCTTGGTGCTAGCGGGGTGGTACAATGAGCAGTTCTTC.

The chain is built from TRBV28 and TRBJ2-1; maybe TRBD2 (5 bases). The CDR3 consists of 15 residues. Germline CDR1 is MDHEN and CDR2 is SYDVKM. The V and J ends lost 6 bases and 2 bases respectively, with 14 bases between them. The CDR3 coding sequence is TGTGCCAGCAGCCGTCAACTAGGAACCTACAATGAGCAGTTCTTC. Protein product: CASSRQLGTYNEQFF.

The chain combines TRBV18 with TRBJ1-2; D gene unclear. Trimming took off 6 bases at V and 5 bases at J, with 10 bases between the two ends. CDR1 is KGHSH, CDR2 LQKENI, per germline. The CDR3 contains 12 residues. The CDR3 loop is CASSTAGYGYTF. As DNA, the CDR3 is TGTGCCAGCTCTACCGCGGGGTATGGCTACACCTTC.